This T cell receptor beta chain was found in a study of OX40 agonist ivuxolimab in advanced cancers. The overall study: Patients were treated with intravenous ivuxolimab, dosed at 0.01 to 10 mg/kg and infused every 2 weeks.

The study's findings and limits: CD4+ T cells averaged fewer expanded clones than CD8+ T cells. At doses 0.1 to 3.0 mg/kg, CD4+ and CD8+ clones expanded.

Germline CDR1 SGHTA, CDR2 FQGNSA. This CDR3 is built from 14 residues. Trimming cost V 5 bases and J 14 bases, with 19 bases left between them. TCRdb keeps only in-frame clones here, not all; method: immunoSEQ multiplex PCR. The table has roughly 86,000 clones, about 89% seen once. Concerning this clone itself: Antigen: not known.

The specimen comprised CD4+ or CD8+ T cells sorted from blood, sampled in a trial of the OX40 agonist ivuxolimab. The V and J genes are TRBV7-2 and TRBJ1-6; weak D call: TRBD1 (5 bases). This sequence was found in an adult with an advanced solid tumor such as melanoma, head and neck, liver or kidney cancer. CDR3: CASSDPGLGISLHF. The DNA of the CDR3 is TGTGCCAGCAGCGACCCAGGGCTAGGGATTTCCCTCCACTTT.